This TCR beta chain was recovered during a study of T-cell memory formation after mild COVID-19. CDR3 length: 14 amino acids. V lost 4 bases to trimming and J lost 5 bases; unmatched junction nucleotides: 4. This clonotype occurred a few times. The antigen remains unidentified. General study findings and limits: Researchers report contracting CD4+ clones mostly in CM and EM, with CD8+ clones in EMRA.

5'RACE primed from the constant segment yielded TCR alpha and TCR beta cDNA libraries bearing sample barcodes and UMIs. TCRdb fed the 5' RACE reads into MiXCR, producing one record per CDR3 protein. This table has more than 450,000 distinct CDR3 sequences, 15% to 20% appearing once. Sequencing input: PBMCs or a T cell subset sorted from them (not recorded which). This clonotype originated in an adult woman who had mild COVID-19 (a few samples of this study predate the infection). Cell type and time point are not known. This chain uses TRBV12-3 or TRBV12-4 with TRBJ1-5; 8 bases align to TRBD1. The CDR3 region has the DNA TGTGCCAGCAGTTCGGACAGGGTGGATCAGCCCCAGCATTTT. Translating it yields CASSSDRVDQPQHF.